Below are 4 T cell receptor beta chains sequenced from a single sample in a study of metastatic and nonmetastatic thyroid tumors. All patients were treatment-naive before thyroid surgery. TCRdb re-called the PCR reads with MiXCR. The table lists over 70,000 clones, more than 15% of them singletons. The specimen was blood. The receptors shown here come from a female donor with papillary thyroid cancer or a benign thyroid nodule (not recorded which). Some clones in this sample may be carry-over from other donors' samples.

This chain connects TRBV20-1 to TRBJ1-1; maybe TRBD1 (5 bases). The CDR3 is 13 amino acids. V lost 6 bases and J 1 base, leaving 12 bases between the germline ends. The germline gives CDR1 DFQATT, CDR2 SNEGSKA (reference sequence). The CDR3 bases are TGCAGTGCCGAGGGCAGGGAGAACACTGAAGCTTTCTTT. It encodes CSAEGRENTEAFF.

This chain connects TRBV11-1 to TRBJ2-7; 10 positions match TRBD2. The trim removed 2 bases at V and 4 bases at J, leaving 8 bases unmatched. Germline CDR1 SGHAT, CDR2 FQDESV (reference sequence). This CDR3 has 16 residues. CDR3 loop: CASSLSPSSGRYEQYF. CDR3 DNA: TGTGCCAGCAGCTTAAGTCCCTCTAGCGGGAGATACGAGCAGTACTTC.

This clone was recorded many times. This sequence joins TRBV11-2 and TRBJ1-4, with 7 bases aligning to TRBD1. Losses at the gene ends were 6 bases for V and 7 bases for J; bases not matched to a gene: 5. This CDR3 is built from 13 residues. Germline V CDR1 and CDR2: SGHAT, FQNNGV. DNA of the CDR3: TGTGCCAGCAGTAGCGGGACAGTTGAAAAACTGTTTTTT. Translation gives CASSSGTVEKLFF. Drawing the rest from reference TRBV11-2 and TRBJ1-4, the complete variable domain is EAGVAQSPRYKIIEKRQSVAFWCNPISGHATLYWYQQILGQGPKLLIQFQNNGVVDDSQLPKDRFSAERLKGVDSTLKIQPAKLEDSAVYLCASSSGTVEKLFFGSGTQLSVL.

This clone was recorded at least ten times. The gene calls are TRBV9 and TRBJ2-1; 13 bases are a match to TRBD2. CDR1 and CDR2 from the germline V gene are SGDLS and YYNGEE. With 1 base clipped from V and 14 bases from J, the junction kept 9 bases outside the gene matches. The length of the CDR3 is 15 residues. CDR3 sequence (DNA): TGTGCCAGCAGCGTAACTAGCGGGAGGGCCCAGGGGGAGTTCTTC. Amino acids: CASSVTSGRAQGEFF.